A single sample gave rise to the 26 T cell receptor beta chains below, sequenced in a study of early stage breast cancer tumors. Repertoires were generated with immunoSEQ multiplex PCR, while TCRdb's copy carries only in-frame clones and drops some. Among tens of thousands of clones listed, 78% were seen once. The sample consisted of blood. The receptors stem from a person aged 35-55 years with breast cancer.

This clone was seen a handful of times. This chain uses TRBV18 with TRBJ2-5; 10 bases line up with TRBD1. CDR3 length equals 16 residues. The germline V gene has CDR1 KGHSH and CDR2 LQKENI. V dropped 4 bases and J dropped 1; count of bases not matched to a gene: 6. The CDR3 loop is CASSRDRGRVQETQYF. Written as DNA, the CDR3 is TGTGCCAGCTCACGGGACAGGGGAAGGGTCCAAGAGACCCAGTACTTC.

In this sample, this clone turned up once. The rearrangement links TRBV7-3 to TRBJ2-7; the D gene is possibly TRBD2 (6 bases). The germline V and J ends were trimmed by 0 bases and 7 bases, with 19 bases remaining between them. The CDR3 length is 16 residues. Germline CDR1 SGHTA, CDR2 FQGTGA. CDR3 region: CASSLTFEAGPWEQYF. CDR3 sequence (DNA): TGTGCCAGCAGCTTAACGTTTGAGGCGGGACCCTGGGAGCAGTACTTC.

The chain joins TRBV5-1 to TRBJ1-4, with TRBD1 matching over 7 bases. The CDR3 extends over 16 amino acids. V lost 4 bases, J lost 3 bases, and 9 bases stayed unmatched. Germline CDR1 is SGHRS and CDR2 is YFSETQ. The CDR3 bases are TGCGCCAGCAGCGGAAGACCGGGACAGTCTAATGAAAAACTGTTTTTT. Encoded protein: CASSGRPGQSNEKLFF.

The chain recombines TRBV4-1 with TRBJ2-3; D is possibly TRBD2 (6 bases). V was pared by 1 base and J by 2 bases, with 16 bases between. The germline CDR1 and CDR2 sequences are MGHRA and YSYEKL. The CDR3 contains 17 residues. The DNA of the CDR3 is TGCGCCAGCAGCCAAGCCGTTGGGCGGGGAAACACAGATACGCAGTATTTT. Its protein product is CASSQAVGRGNTDTQYF.

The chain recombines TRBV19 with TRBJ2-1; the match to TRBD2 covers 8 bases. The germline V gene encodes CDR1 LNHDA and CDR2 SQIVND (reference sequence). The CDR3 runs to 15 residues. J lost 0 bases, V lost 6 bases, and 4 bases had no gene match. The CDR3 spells CASSLAGSSYNEQFF. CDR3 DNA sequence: TGTGCCAGTAGCTTAGCGGGGAGCTCCTACAATGAGCAGTTCTTC.

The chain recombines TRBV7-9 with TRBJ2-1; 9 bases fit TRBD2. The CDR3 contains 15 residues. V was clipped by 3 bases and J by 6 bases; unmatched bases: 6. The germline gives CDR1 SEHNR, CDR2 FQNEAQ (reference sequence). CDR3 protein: CASSLGAGGGNEQFF. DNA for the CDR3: TGTGCCAGCAGCTTGGGGGCGGGAGGGGGCAATGAGCAGTTCTTC.

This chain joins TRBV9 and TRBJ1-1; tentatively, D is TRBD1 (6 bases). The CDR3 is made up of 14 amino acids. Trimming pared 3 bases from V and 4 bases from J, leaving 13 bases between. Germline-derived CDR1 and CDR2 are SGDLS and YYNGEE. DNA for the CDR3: TGTGCCAGCAGCGACCTCAGGGGAGGCACTGAAGCTTTCTTT. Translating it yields CASSDLRGGTEAFF.

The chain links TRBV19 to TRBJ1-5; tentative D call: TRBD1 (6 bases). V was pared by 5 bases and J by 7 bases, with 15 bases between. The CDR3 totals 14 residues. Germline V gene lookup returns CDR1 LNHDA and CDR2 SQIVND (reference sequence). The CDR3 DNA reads TGTGCCAGTAGTGCACAGGGTTTTGAGCAGCCCCAGCATTTT. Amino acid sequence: CASSAQGFEQPQHF.

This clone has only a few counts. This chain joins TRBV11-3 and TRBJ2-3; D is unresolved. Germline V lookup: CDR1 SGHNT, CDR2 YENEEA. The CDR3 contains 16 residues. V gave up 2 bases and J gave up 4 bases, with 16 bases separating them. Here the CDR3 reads CASSLRAGRFPDTQYF. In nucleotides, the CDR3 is TGTGCCAGCAGCTTAAGGGCCGGCCGGTTTCCAGATACGCAGTATTTT. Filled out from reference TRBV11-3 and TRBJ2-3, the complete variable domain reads EAGVVQSPRYKIIEKKQPVAFWCNPISGHNTLYWYLQNLGQGPELLIRYENEEAVDDSQLPKDRFSAERLKGVDSTLKIQPAELGDSAVYLCASSLRAGRFPDTQYFGPGTRLTVL.

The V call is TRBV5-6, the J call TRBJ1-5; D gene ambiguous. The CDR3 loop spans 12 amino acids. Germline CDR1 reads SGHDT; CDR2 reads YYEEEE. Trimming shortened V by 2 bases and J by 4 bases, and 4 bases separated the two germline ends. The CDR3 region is CASSFANQPQHF. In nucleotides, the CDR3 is TGTGCCAGCAGCTTTGCGAATCAGCCCCAGCATTTT. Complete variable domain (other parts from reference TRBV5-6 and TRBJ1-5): DAGVTQSPTHLIKTRGQQVTLRCSPKSGHDTVSWYQQALGQGPQFIFQYYEEEERQRGNFPDRFSGHQFPNYSSELNVNALLLGDSALYLCASSFANQPQHFGDGTRLSIL.

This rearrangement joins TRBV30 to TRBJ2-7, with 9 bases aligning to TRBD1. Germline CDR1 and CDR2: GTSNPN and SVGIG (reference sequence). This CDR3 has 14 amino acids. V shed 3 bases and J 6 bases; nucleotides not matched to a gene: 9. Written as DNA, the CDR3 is TGTGCCTGGAGCGCCGGGACAGGGCCTGGCGAGCAGTACTTC. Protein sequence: CAWSAGTGPGEQYF.

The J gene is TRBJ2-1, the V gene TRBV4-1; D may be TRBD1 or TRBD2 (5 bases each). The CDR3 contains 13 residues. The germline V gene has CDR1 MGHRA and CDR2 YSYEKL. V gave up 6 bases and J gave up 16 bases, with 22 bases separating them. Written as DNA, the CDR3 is TGCGCCAGCAGTATTGACCACCGCGAGGGGAAATTCTTC. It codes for CASSIDHREGKFF.

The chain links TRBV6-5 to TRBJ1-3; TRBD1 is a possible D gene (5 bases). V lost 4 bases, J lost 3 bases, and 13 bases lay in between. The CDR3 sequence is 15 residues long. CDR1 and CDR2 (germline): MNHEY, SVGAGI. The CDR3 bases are TGTGCCAGCAGTTCCTCCTCAGGGAGTGGAAACACCATATATTTT. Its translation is CASSSSSGSGNTIYF.

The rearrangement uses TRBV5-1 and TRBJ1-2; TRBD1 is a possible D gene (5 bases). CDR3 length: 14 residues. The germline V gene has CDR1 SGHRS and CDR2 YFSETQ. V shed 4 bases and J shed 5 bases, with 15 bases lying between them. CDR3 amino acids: CASSAGTAMYGYTF. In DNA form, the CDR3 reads TGCGCCAGCAGCGCCGGGACTGCGATGTATGGCTACACCTTC.

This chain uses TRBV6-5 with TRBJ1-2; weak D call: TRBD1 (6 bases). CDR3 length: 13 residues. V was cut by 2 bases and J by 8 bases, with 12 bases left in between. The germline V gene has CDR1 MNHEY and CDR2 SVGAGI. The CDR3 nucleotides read TGTGCCAGCAGTTACGGGACACGGGGCGGCTACACCTTC. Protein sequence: CASSYGTRGGYTF.

The CDR3 protein is CASSFDFDREETQYF. The CDR3 region has the DNA TGTGCCAGCAGCTTCGATTTCGACCGAGAGGAGACCCAGTACTTC. The chain links TRBV7-9 to TRBJ2-5; D is undetermined. The V gene's germline CDR1 is SEHNR and CDR2 FQNEAQ (reference sequence). Trimming took off 3 bases at V and 5 bases at J, with 16 bases between the two ends. This CDR3 contains 15 residues.

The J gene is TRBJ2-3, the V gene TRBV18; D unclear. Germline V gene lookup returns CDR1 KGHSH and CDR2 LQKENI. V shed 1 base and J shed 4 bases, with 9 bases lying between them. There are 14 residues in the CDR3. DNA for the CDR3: TGTGCCAGCTCACCACGGAAGTTGGCAGATACGCAGTATTTT. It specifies CASSPRKLADTQYF.

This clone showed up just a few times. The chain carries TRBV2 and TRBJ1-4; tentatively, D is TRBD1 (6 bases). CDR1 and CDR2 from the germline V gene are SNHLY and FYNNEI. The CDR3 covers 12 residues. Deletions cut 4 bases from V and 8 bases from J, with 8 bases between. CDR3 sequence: CASSGTDEKLFF. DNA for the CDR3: TGTGCCAGCAGTGGGACAGACGAAAAACTGTTTTTT.

This CDR3 reads CASSGFFGENSYEQYF. CDR3 DNA: TGTGCCAGCAGTGGATTCTTTGGGGAAAACTCCTACGAGCAGTACTTC. The genes are TRBV2 and TRBJ2-7; D ambiguous. The ends were cut back, 4 bases at V and 0 bases at J, with 16 bases in the middle. The CDR3 is 16 amino acids. Germline CDR1 and CDR2: SNHLY and FYNNEI.

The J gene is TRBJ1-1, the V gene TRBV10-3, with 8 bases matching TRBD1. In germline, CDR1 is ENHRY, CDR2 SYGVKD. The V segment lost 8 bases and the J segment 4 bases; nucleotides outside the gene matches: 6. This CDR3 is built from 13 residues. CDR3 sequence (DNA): TGTGCCATCCAGACAGGGGAGGGCACTGAAGCTTTCTTT. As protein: CAIQTGEGTEAFF.

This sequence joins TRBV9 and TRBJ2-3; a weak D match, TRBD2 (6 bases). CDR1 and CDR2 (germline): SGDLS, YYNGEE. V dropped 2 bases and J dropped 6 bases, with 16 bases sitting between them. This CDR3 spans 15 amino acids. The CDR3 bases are TGTGCCAGCAGCGTTGCCTCGGGGGTTGCCGATACGCAGTATTTT. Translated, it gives CASSVASGVADTQYF.

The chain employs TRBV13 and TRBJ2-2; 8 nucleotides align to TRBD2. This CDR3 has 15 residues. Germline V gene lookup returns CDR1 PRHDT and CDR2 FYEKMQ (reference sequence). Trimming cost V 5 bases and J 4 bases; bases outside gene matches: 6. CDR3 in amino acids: CASSDASGPTGELFF. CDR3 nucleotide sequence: TGTGCCAGCAGCGATGCTAGCGGGCCCACCGGGGAGCTGTTTTTT.

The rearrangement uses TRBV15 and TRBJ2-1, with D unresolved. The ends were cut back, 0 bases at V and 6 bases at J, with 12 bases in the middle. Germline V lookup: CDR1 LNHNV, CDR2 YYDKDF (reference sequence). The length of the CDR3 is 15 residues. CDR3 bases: TGTGCCACCAGCAGAGATCGCCTAGTTGCCAATGAGCAGTTCTTC. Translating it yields CATSRDRLVANEQFF.

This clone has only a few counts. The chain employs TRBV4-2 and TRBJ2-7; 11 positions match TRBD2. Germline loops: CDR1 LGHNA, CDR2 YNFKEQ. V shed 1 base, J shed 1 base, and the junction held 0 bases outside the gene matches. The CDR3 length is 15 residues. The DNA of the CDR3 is TGTGCCAGCAGCCAAGGACTAGCGGGATCCTACGAGCAGTACTTC. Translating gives CASSQGLAGSYEQYF.

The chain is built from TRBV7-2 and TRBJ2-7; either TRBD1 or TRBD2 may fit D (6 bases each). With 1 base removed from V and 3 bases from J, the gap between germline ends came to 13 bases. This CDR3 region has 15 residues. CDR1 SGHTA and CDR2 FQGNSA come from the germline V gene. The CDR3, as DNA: TGTGCCAGCAGCTTAGAAGGGGGGCATTACTACGAGCAGTACTTC. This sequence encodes CASSLEGGHYYEQYF. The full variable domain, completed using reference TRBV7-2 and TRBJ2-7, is GAGVSQSPSNKVTEKGKDVELRCDPISGHTALYWYRQSLGQGLEFLIYFQGNSAPDKSGLPSDRFSAERTGGSVSTLTIQRTQQEDSAVYLCASSLEGGHYYEQYFGPGTRLTVT.

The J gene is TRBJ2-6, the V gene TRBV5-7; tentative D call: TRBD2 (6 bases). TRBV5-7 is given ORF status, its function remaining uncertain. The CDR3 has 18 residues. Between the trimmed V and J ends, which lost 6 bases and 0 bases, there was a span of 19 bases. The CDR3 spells CASNISGSQPSGANVLTF. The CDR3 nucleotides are TGTGCCAGCAACATATCCGGGAGCCAACCCTCTGGGGCCAACGTCCTGACTTTC.